This T cell receptor beta chain was sequenced for a study of beta chain features in type 1 diabetes. Across the study: Over all samples combined, some 110 million sorted cells were examined. Whole-study results and caveats: Compared with healthy donors, patients appeared to share more similar naive, central memory and regulatory TCRB repertoires. Among patients with Type 1 diabetes, TCRB CDR3s were moderately but significantly shorter in every one of the four CD4+ subsets. PCR might favor shorter templates, equally in patients and controls.

Expressed TCRB transcripts were sequenced after all isolated RNA was converted to cDNA. Reads from naive, central memory and regulatory T cell samples averaged approximately 3.4 million. Method: immunoSEQ multiplex PCR; TCRdb's copy keeps in-frame clones and lacks some. The sample holds 600,000 to 750,000 clones, 9.5% to 15% seen once. This clone turned up a few times. Antigen: not known. Germline V gene sequence: CDR1 SEHNR, CDR2 FQNEAQ (reference sequence). CDR3 size: 14 residues. V was clipped by 5 bases and J by 4 bases; unmatched bases: 4. This receptor was taken from a man aged 25 to 45 with type 1 diabetes. Sequencing input: naive CD4+ T cells from blood. The chain employs TRBV7-9 and TRBJ1-5; the match to TRBD1 covers 8 bases. CDR3: CASSRDRGNQPQHF. CDR3 DNA: TGTGCCAGCAGCCGAGACAGGGGTAATCAGCCCCAGCATTTT.